These 25 T cell receptor beta chains came from one sample sequenced in a study of blood T cell repertoires in COVID-19. Profiled with immunoSEQ multiplex PCR; TCRdb holds only in-frame clones, not every one. The sample shows nearly 350,000 clones, approximately 87% of them seen only once. Sequencing input: peripheral blood. The receptors originated from a woman aged 45-59 years with COVID-19, enrolled during active disease.

CDR3 coding DNA: TGTGCCAGCAGCCCGACCAGACAGGGTTGGACCGGGGAGCTGTTTTTT. It specifies CASSPTRQGWTGELFF. The chain joins TRBV5-8 to TRBJ2-2; 7 bases match TRBD1. CDR1 and CDR2 (germline): SGHTS, YDEGEE. CDR3 length: 16 amino acids. With V trimmed by 4 bases and J by 5 bases, 11 bases remained unmatched.

This clone has a single count. CDR3 loop: CASSQGTAPNTGELFF. As DNA, the CDR3 is TGCGCCAGCAGCCAAGGGACAGCACCGAACACCGGGGAGCTGTTTTTT. The J gene is TRBJ2-2, the V gene TRBV4-3, with D possibly matching TRBD1 (6 bases). The CDR3 is made up of 16 amino acids. Trimming left V 1 base short and J 0 bases short, with 9 bases between. Germline V lookup: CDR1 LGHNA, CDR2 YSLEER.

The chain couples TRBV27 to TRBJ2-3; D might be TRBD2 (6 bases). Germline-derived CDR1 and CDR2 are MNHEY and SMNVEV (reference sequence). CDR3 size: 18 residues. Trimming removed 0 bases from V and 4 bases from J, with 20 bases in between. The CDR3 loop reads CASSLSLMGTSGADTQYF. In DNA form, the CDR3 reads TGTGCCAGCAGTTTATCTTTAATGGGGACTTCGGGTGCAGATACGCAGTATTTT.

The CDR3 sequence: CASSLPDYSYEQYF. In nucleotides, the CDR3 is TGTGCCAGCAGCTTGCCGGACTACTCCTACGAGCAGTACTTC. J is TRBJ2-7 and V is TRBV5-6; tentatively, D is TRBD2 (6 bases). This CDR3 is 14 amino acids long. Germline CDR1 and CDR2: SGHDT and YYEEEE. Trimming shortened V by 1 base and J by 0 bases, and 8 bases separated the two germline ends.

This clone has only one observation. The rearrangement uses TRBV7-6 and TRBJ2-3; 12 bases line up with TRBD2. The CDR3 totals 17 residues. Trimming took 4 bases from V and 0 from J; bases not matched to a gene: 5. Germline assignment: CDR1 SGHVS and CDR2 FNYEAQ. CDR3 residues: CASSWGLAGASTDTQYF. DNA for the CDR3: TGTGCCAGCAGCTGGGGACTAGCGGGTGCTAGCACAGATACGCAGTATTTT.

The chain carries TRBV7-9 and TRBJ1-1; D uncertain. The germline gives CDR1 SEHNR, CDR2 FQNEAQ (reference sequence). Trimming pared 1 base from V and 5 bases from J, leaving 11 bases between. The CDR3 totals 14 residues. CDR3 sequence: CASSLVVGETEAFF. The DNA of the CDR3 is TGTGCCAGCAGCTTAGTCGTTGGGGAGACTGAAGCTTTCTTT.

This clone has more than one count but fewer than ten. The genes are TRBV11-2 and TRBJ2-2, with D possibly being TRBD1 (8 bases). CDR1 is SGHAT and CDR2 is FQNNGV in the germline V gene. Trimming removed 4 bases at V and 6 bases at J, with 15 bases between. This CDR3 is built from 15 residues. CDR3 loop: CASSSRTGRAGELFF. DNA of the CDR3: TGTGCCAGCAGCTCTAGGACAGGGAGGGCCGGGGAGCTGTTTTTT.

V and J are TRBV7-9 and TRBJ2-7, with D possibly being TRBD2 (5 bases). The CDR3 is made up of 12 amino acids. V lost 8 bases and J lost 7, with 15 bases in between. Per germline, CDR1 SEHNR and CDR2 FQNEAQ (reference sequence). The CDR3 protein is CASGQEVREQYF. CDR3 DNA: TGTGCCAGCGGGCAGGAGGTAAGGGAGCAGTACTTC.

This chain joins TRBV6-5 and TRBJ2-2; 7 bases are a match to TRBD2. There are 15 residues in the CDR3. The V and J ends lost 0 bases and 5 bases, in that order; junction bases with no gene match: 3. Germline V gene data show CDR1 as MNHEY and CDR2 as SVGAGI. CDR3 nucleotides: TGTGCCAGCAGTTACTCATGGGAGGGGACCGGGGAGCTGTTTTTT. This encodes CASSYSWEGTGELFF.

The V gene is TRBV3-1 (or the pseudogene TRBV3-2), the J gene TRBJ2-3; 7 bases match TRBD2. The CDR3 loop spans 18 amino acids. Trimming took 0 bases from V and 1 from J; bases not matched to a gene: 10. Per the germline V gene, CDR1 is LGHDT and CDR2 is YNNKEL (reference sequence). CDR3 sequence (DNA): TGTGCCAGCAGCCAAGATTTCGCTAGCGGATTTCGCACAGATACGCAGTATTTT. This encodes CASSQDFASGFRTDTQYF.

The genes are TRBV5-4 and TRBJ2-2; a weak D match, TRBD2 (7 bases). The CDR3 runs 15 residues. Trimming took off 2 bases at V and 6 bases at J, with 14 bases between the two ends. Looked up from germline, CDR1 is SGHNT and CDR2 is YYREEE (reference sequence). CDR3 DNA sequence: TGTGCCAGCAGCTTCGCGGGGGCGGGCCCCGGGGAGCTGTTTTTT. Translation gives CASSFAGAGPGELFF.

The chain links TRBV19 to TRBJ2-4, with 7 positions matching TRBD1. J was trimmed by 8 bases and V by 0 bases; bases with no gene match: 7. The CDR3 is 15 residues long. Germline CDR1 and CDR2: LNHDA and SQIVND (reference sequence). In nucleotides, the CDR3 is TGTGCCAGTAGTATAGATCAAACAGGGGTGGACATTCAGTACTTC. Translated, it gives CASSIDQTGVDIQYF.

This clone was counted between two and nine times. CDR3 in DNA: TGTGCCAGCAGCTTAGCGGCTAGCGGGAGAGGCAATGAGCAGTTCTTC. Amino acid sequence: CASSLAASGRGNEQFF. The chain uses TRBV7-9 and TRBJ2-1; 10 nucleotides match TRBD2. The CDR3 runs 16 residues. V shed 0 bases and J 6 bases; nucleotides not matched to a gene: 5. The germline gives CDR1 SEHNR, CDR2 FQNEAQ (reference sequence).

The chain uses TRBV5-4 and TRBJ2-5, with TRBD2 matching 16 bases. Trimming at V came to 0 bases and at J to 5 bases, leaving 13 bases not matched to a gene. The germline gives CDR1 SGHNT, CDR2 YYREEE (reference sequence). CDR3 length equals 20 residues. The CDR3 loop is CASSLDRMGLAGGPRETQYF. CDR3 in DNA: TGTGCCAGCAGCTTGGATCGGATGGGACTAGCGGGAGGGCCGAGGGAGACCCAGTACTTC.

The chain has TRBV19 and TRBJ2-3; TRBD2 matches at 7 bases. The trim removed 1 base at V and 1 base at J, leaving 5 bases unmatched. Germline values: CDR1 LNHDA, CDR2 SQIVND (reference sequence). The length of the CDR3 is 16 residues. This chain's CDR3 is CASSIVGLAGTDTQYF. DNA for the CDR3: TGTGCCAGTAGTATAGTGGGTCTAGCGGGCACAGATACGCAGTATTTT.

The chain combines TRBV7-6 with TRBJ1-2, with D possibly being TRBD1 (5 bases). Trimming cost V 5 bases and J 6 bases, with 16 bases left between them. Germline CDR1 reads SGHVS; CDR2 reads FNYEAQ. The length of the CDR3 is 14 residues. For the CDR3, the DNA is TGTGCCAGCAGCAAACAGGCGACTGGAGATGGCTACACCTTC. Translated: CASSKQATGDGYTF.

In this sample, this clone turned up once. The chain uses TRBV5-5 and TRBJ2-7, with a tentative D call TRBD1 (5 bases). Deletions cut 0 bases from V and 3 bases from J, with 7 bases between. Germline CDR1 and CDR2: SGHKS and YYEKEE (reference sequence). The CDR3 is made up of 13 amino acids. This chain's CDR3 is CASSLARDYEQYF. CDR3 nucleotide sequence: TGTGCCAGCAGCTTGGCCAGGGACTACGAGCAGTACTTC.

The rearrangement joins TRBV19 to TRBJ1-2, with TRBD1 as a possible D gene (6 bases). The CDR3 sequence is 15 residues long. The V end lost 6 bases, the J end lost 8 bases, and 22 bases lay between the germline ends. The germline gives CDR1 LNHDA, CDR2 SQIVND (reference sequence). CDR3 in amino acids: CASSPPDRPFFGYTF. CDR3 DNA: TGTGCCAGTAGCCCTCCGGACAGACCTTTTTTCGGCTACACCTTC. The whole variable domain, remainder taken from reference TRBV19 and TRBJ1-2, is DGGITQSPKYLFRKEGQNVTLSCEQNLNHDAMYWYRQDPGQGLRLIYYSQIVNDFQKGDIAEGYSVSREKKESFPLTVTSAQKNPTAFYLCASSPPDRPFFGYTFGSGTRLTVV.

This clone appeared a few times. The chain carries TRBV12-5 and TRBJ1-3, with TRBD1 as a possible D gene (6 bases). V lost 6 bases and J lost 0, with 12 bases in between. The CDR3 sequence is 15 residues long. From germline, CDR1 is LGHNT and CDR2 FRNRAP. CDR3 in DNA: TGTGCTAGTGGCCCAGCACAGGGCTCTGGAAACACCATATATTTT. Translated, it gives CASGPAQGSGNTIYF.

This clone was detected only once. Other DNA sequences within the sample encode an identical CDR3. The rearrangement joins TRBV7-2 to TRBJ1-5, with D possibly matching TRBD1 (5 bases). The CDR3 extends over 14 amino acids. Germline assignment: CDR1 SGHTA and CDR2 FQGNSA. Trimming left V 5 bases short and J 4 bases short, with 12 bases between. The CDR3 sequence is CASSPRGGNQPQHF. The CDR3 nucleotides are TGTGCCAGCAGCCCCCGCGGGGGTAATCAGCCCCAGCATTTT.

This chain links TRBV6-5 with TRBJ1-6; TRBD1 aligns across 12 bases. Germline V gives CDR1 MNHEY, CDR2 SVGAGI. The CDR3 is made up of 14 amino acids. V gave up 7 bases and J gave up 9 bases; unmatched junction bases: 4. The CDR3 loop reads CASTTGQGASPLHF. Written as DNA, the CDR3 is TGTGCCAGCACTACGGGACAGGGGGCTTCACCCCTCCACTTT.

This clone was seen only once. The chain recombines TRBV10-3 with TRBJ1-1; the match to TRBD1 covers 8 bases. The CDR3 is made up of 15 amino acids. CDR1 and CDR2 (germline): ENHRY, SYGVKD. The ends lost 11 bases at V and 0 bases at J; junction bases unmatched: 11. The CDR3 spells CASGTGLTMNTEAFF. Written as DNA, the CDR3 is TGTGCCTCAGGGACAGGCCTGACCATGAACACTGAAGCTTTCTTT.

In DNA, the CDR3 is TGTGCCAGCAGTTCGACAGGGGCTGGCTACACCTTC. This sequence encodes CASSSTGAGYTF. The chain recombines TRBV12-3 or TRBV12-4 with TRBJ1-2; TRBD1 matches 8 bases. This CDR3 has 12 residues. The V and J ends lost 4 bases and 7 bases, in that order; junction bases with no gene match: 2.

This chain links TRBV14 with TRBJ1-2; D gene unclear. The CDR3 sequence is 19 residues long. The ends were cut back, 0 bases at V and 3 bases at J, with 23 bases in the middle. Germline V CDR1 and CDR2: SGHDN, FVKESK. CDR3 region: CASSQDTVLKKQMYYGYTF. In nucleotides, the CDR3 is TGTGCCAGCAGCCAAGACACAGTGCTTAAGAAGCAAATGTACTATGGCTACACCTTC.

The rearrangement links TRBV27 to TRBJ2-1; 11 nucleotides match TRBD2. The junction had 10 bases not matched to a gene; V was cut back by 6 bases and J by 6 bases. CDR3 size: 16 residues. Germline V gene data show CDR1 as MNHEY and CDR2 as SMNVEV (reference sequence). The CDR3 loop is CASSHSGTSGPNEQFF. The CDR3 DNA sequence: TGTGCCAGCAGCCACTCCGGGACTAGCGGCCCCAATGAGCAGTTCTTC.